One sample yielded the 18 T cell receptor beta chains listed below, sequenced in a study of CD8+ T cells in alopecia areata. Extraction and reverse transcription of RNA yielded cDNA as the sequencing template. The table came from immunoSEQ multiplex PCR; TCRdb's copy has only in-frame clones and leaves some out. Here the sample spans around 65,000 clones, around 49% being singletons. Sample: CD8+ T cells sorted from blood, taken at week 0. The receptors come from a human donor with alopecia areata.

The V gene is TRBV18, the J gene TRBJ2-7; no reliable D call. The CDR3 sequence is 14 residues long. V lost 0 bases and J lost 2, with 8 bases in between. In germline, CDR1 is KGHSH, CDR2 LQKENI. For the CDR3, the DNA is TGTGCCAGCTCACCACCGACGAGTCCCTACGAGCAGTACTTC. Translation: CASSPPTSPYEQYF.

V usage is TRBV29-1 and J usage is TRBJ2-7, with TRBD2 matching 14 bases. This CDR3 is 14 amino acids long. V lost 4 bases, J lost 2 bases, and 1 base stayed unmatched. Germline V gives CDR1 SQVTM, CDR2 ANQGSEA. The CDR3 DNA reads TGCAGCGTTGGACTAGCGGGAGGGACCTACGAGCAGTACTTC. Amino acid sequence: CSVGLAGGTYEQYF.

This chain links TRBV27 with TRBJ2-5; 15 bases map to TRBD2. The CDR3 contains 18 residues. Germline CDR1 is MNHEY and CDR2 is SMNVEV (reference sequence). After removal of 5 bases from V and 1 base from J, the junction contained 8 bases not matched to a gene. The CDR3 bases are TGTGCCAGCAGTAAACGGACTAGCGGGAGGGCCACCCAAGAGACCCAGTACTTC. As protein: CASSKRTSGRATQETQYF.

The chain links TRBV14 to TRBJ2-1; D gene unclear. CDR1 is SGHDN and CDR2 is FVKESK in the germline V gene. The CDR3 is 14 amino acids. V was cut by 3 bases and J by 8 bases, with 14 bases left in between. CDR3 protein: CASSQGSWWDEQFF. DNA of the CDR3: TGTGCCAGCAGCCAGGGGTCGTGGTGGGATGAGCAGTTCTTC.

V is TRBV30 and J is TRBJ1-2; D is possibly TRBD1 (6 bases). V was shortened by 5 bases and J by 6 bases, with 10 bases between the two germline ends. Germline-derived CDR1 and CDR2 are GTSNPN and SVGIG (reference sequence). The CDR3 consists of 11 residues. The CDR3 nucleotides read TGTGCCTGGCCAGGGGAGGATGGCTACACCTTC. Translated: CAWPGEDGYTF.

This chain joins TRBV5-6 and TRBJ2-1, with TRBD2 matching over 7 bases. There are 15 residues in the CDR3. CDR1 and CDR2 from the germline V gene are SGHDT and YYEEEE. V gave up 1 base and J gave up 10 bases; unmatched junction bases: 11. Here the CDR3 reads CASSLTSERAGEQFF. The CDR3 DNA follows: TGTGCCAGCAGCTTGACTAGCGAGAGAGCCGGGGAGCAGTTCTTC.

This clone appeared a few times. The rearrangement joins TRBV29-1 to TRBJ2-1, with 10 bases fitting TRBD2. CDR1 is SQVTM and CDR2 is ANQGSEA in the germline V gene. This CDR3 spans 13 amino acids. With V trimmed by 6 bases and J by 6 bases, 5 bases remained unmatched. CDR3 amino acids: CSVLAGVGNEQFF. For the CDR3, the DNA is TGCAGCGTGCTAGCGGGAGTGGGCAATGAGCAGTTCTTC.

This sequence joins TRBV18 and TRBJ2-7; TRBD2 might be the D (6 bases). The V end was cut by 5 bases, the J end by 2 bases, with 16 bases between. CDR1 is KGHSH, CDR2 LQKENI, per germline. This CDR3 has 15 amino acids. CDR3 region: CASSFGTGSAYEQYF. The CDR3 DNA sequence: TGTGCCAGCTCATTCGGGACCGGGAGTGCCTACGAGCAGTACTTC.

The rearrangement joins TRBV7-9 to TRBJ2-7, with D perhaps TRBD1 (5 bases). Trimming pared 4 bases from V and 0 bases from J, leaving 16 bases between. The germline V gene has CDR1 SEHNR and CDR2 FQNEAQ (reference sequence). There are 16 residues in the CDR3. The CDR3 DNA reads as TGTGCCAGCAGCTCCTGGGGCCAAGCCCTCTCCTACGAGCAGTACTTC. It translates to CASSSWGQALSYEQYF.

V gene TRBV29-1 combines with J gene TRBJ1-1; D call uncertain. CDR3 length equals 9 residues. The V and J ends lost 4 bases and 5 bases respectively, with 2 bases between them. Germline V gene data show CDR1 as SQVTM and CDR2 as ANQGSEA. The CDR3 DNA reads as TGCAGCGTTGGGACTGAAGCTTTCTTT. Amino acid sequence: CSVGTEAFF.

The chain links TRBV2 to TRBJ1-2, with D possibly being TRBD1 (5 bases). The CDR3 is made up of 14 amino acids. From germline, CDR1 is SNHLY and CDR2 FYNNEI. V lost 1 base to trimming and J lost 6 bases, with 12 bases between them. DNA of the CDR3: TGTGCCAGCAGTGAAGTGGGGACTGAGGATGGCTACACCTTC. Translating it yields CASSEVGTEDGYTF.

The chain carries TRBV19 and TRBJ2-1; TRBD2 aligns across 9 bases. Germline CDR1 LNHDA, CDR2 SQIVND (reference sequence). CDR3 length: 15 residues. The V and J ends lost 7 bases and 3 bases, in that order; junction bases with no gene match: 7. As DNA, the CDR3 is TGTGCCAGTAAGTTAGCGGGAGAGAACTACAATGAGCAGTTCTTC. It translates to CASKLAGENYNEQFF.

This clone was recorded a few times. This chain uses TRBV6-5 with TRBJ2-6, with TRBD1 as a possible D gene (5 bases). Germline CDR1 MNHEY, CDR2 SVGAGI. This CDR3 comprises 16 residues. Trimming left V 2 bases short and J 2 bases short, with 10 bases between. The CDR3 nucleotides read TGTGCCAGCAGTTACACCAGGGCTGCTGGGGCCAACGTCCTGACTTTC. Protein product: CASSYTRAAGANVLTF.

V usage is TRBV6-5 and J usage is TRBJ2-7; D is perhaps TRBD1 (6 bases). Germline V gives CDR1 MNHEY, CDR2 SVGAGI. CDR3 size: 13 residues. Trimming stripped 5 bases from V and 2 bases from J, with 10 bases between. This CDR3 is CASSQGTPYEQYF. CDR3 bases: TGTGCCAGCAGTCAAGGGACACCCTACGAGCAGTACTTC.

This clone was observed a few times. The chain has TRBV23-1 and TRBJ2-2; unclear D gene. TRBV23-1 is recorded as an ORF, its role being uncertain. Trimming cost V 11 bases and J 3 bases, with 10 bases left between them. The CDR3 extends over 12 amino acids. CDR3 nucleotide sequence: TGCGCCGGTAATTGGTACACCGGGGAGCTGTTTTTT. Translation: CAGNWYTGELFF.

This chain joins TRBV18 and TRBJ2-5, with D perhaps TRBD1 (6 bases). The germline V and J ends were trimmed by 1 base and 1 base, with 10 bases remaining between them. The V gene's germline CDR1 is KGHSH and CDR2 LQKENI. This CDR3 contains 15 residues. Here the CDR3 DNA reads TGTGCCAGCTCACCACGACCACAGGGCCAAGAGACCCAGTACTTC. Protein: CASSPRPQGQETQYF.

The CDR3 bases are TGTGCCTGGAGCGAAGAACCAACGGGAGGGACCCAGTACTTC. Amino acids: CAWSEEPTGGTQYF. The chain couples TRBV30 to TRBJ2-5; 7 nucleotides line up with TRBD2. CDR1 GTSNPN and CDR2 SVGIG come from the germline V gene (reference sequence). There are 14 residues in the CDR3. Trimming cost V 3 bases and J 7 bases; bases outside gene matches: 11.

J is TRBJ2-5 and V is TRBV6-5; TRBD1 matches at 7 bases. With 6 bases clipped from V and 4 bases from J, the junction kept 11 bases outside the gene matches. The V gene's germline CDR1 is MNHEY and CDR2 SVGAGI. The CDR3 runs to 15 residues. Written as DNA, the CDR3 is TGTGCCAGCAGAACCGGGACAGTCGGTGTAGAGACCCAGTACTTC. Amino acids: CASRTGTVGVETQYF.